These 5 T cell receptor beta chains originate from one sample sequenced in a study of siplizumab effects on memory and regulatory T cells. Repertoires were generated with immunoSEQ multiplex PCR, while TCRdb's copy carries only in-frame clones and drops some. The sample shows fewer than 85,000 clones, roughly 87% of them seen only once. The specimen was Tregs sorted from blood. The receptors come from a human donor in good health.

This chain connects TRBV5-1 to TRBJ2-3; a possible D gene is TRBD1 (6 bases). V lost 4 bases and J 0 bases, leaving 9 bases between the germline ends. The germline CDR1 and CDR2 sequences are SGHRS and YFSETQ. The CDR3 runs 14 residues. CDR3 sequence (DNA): TGCGCCAGCAGCACCAGGGGTAGCACAGATACGCAGTATTTT. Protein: CASSTRGSTDTQYF.

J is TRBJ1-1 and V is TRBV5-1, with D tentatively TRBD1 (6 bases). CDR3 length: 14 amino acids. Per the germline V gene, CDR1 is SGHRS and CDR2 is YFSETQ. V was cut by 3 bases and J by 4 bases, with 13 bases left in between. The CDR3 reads CASSYYQGTTEAFF. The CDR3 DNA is TGCGCCAGCAGCTATTATCAGGGGACCACTGAAGCTTTCTTT.

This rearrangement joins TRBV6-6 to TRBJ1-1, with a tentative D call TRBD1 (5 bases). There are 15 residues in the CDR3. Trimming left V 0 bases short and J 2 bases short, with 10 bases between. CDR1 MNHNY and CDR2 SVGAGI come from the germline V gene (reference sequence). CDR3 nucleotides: TGTGCCAGCAGTTACTCCCGAGGGGTTAACACTGAAGCTTTCTTT. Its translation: CASSYSRGVNTEAFF.

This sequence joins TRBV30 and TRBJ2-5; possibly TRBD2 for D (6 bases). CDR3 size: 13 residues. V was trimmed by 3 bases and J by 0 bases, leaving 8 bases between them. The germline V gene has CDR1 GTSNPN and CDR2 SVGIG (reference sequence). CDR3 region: CAWRGRYQETQYF. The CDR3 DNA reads TGTGCCTGGAGGGGGAGGTACCAAGAGACCCAGTACTTC.

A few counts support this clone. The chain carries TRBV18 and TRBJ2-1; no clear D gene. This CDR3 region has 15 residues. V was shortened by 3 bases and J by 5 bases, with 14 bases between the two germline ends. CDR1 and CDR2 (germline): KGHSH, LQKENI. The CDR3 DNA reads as TGTGCCAGCTCACCGACTGCATATGATAACAATGAGCAGTTCTTC. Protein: CASSPTAYDNNEQFF.